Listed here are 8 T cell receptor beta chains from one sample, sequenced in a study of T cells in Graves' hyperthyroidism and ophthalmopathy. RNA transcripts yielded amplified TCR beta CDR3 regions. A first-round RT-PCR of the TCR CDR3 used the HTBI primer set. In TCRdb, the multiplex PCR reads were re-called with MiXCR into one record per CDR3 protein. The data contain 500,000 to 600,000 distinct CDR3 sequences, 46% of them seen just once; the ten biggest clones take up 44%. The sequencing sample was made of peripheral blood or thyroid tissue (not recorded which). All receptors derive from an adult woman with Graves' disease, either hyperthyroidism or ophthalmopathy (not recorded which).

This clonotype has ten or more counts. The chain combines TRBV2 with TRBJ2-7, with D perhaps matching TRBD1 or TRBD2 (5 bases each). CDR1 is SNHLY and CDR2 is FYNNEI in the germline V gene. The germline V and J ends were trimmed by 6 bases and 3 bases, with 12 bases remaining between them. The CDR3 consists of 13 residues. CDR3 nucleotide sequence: TGTGCCAGCAGATTCGGGACGGACTACGAGCAGTACTTC. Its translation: CASRFGTDYEQYF.

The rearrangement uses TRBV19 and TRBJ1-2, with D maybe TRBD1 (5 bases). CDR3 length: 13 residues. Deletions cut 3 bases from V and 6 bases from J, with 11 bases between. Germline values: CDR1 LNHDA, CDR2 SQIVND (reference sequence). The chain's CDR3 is CASSISGDDGYTF. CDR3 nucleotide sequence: TGTGCCAGTAGTATTTCCGGGGACGATGGCTACACCTTC.

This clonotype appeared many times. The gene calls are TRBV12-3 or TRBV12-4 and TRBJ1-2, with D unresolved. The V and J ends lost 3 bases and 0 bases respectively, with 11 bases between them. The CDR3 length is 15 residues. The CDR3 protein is CASSFNTGANYGYTF. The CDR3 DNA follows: TGTGCCAGCAGTTTTAACACGGGAGCTAACTATGGCTACACCTTC.

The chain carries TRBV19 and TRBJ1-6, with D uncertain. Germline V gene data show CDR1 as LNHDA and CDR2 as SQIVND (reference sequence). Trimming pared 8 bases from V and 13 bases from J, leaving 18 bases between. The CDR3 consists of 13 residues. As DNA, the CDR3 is TGTGCCAGTTCGCGGGAGAGCAATCAGCCCCTCCACTTT. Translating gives CASSRESNQPLHF.

The CDR3, as DNA: TGCAGCGTTGCCCCGACAGGGAATCTCTACGAGCAGTACTTC. This sequence encodes CSVAPTGNLYEQYF. The chain recombines TRBV29-1 with TRBJ2-7, with 7 bases that match TRBD1. The CDR3 has 14 amino acids. Germline CDR1 reads SQVTM; CDR2 reads ANQGSEA. V shed 4 bases and J 3 bases; nucleotides not matched to a gene: 9.

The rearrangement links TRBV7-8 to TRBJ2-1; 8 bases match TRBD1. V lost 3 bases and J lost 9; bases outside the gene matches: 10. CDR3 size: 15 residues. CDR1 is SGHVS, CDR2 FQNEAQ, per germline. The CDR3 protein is CASSFYPDRGTEQFF. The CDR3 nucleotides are TGTGCCAGCAGCTTCTACCCCGACAGGGGTACTGAGCAGTTCTTC.

This chain's CDR3 is CASSLAGLADEQYF. The CDR3, as DNA: TGCGCCAGCAGCTTGGCAGGCCTAGCGGACGAGCAGTACTTC. The chain joins TRBV5-1 to TRBJ2-7; 7 nucleotides agree with TRBD2. The CDR3 sequence is 14 residues long. Per the germline V gene, CDR1 is SGHRS and CDR2 is YFSETQ. J gave up 5 bases and V 0 bases, and 5 bases lay outside the gene matches.

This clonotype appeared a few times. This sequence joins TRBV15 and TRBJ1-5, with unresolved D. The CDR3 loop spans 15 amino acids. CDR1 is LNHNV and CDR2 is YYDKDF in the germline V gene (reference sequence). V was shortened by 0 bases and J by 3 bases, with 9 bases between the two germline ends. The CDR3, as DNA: TGTGCCACCAGCAGAGATGCGGGAAACAATCAGCCCCAGCATTTT. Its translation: CATSRDAGNNQPQHF.